Described below is a single T cell receptor (beta chain) sequence and its context. V shed 5 bases and J 5 bases; nucleotides not matched to a gene: 9. The CDR3 consists of 14 residues. Germline values: CDR1 SGHAT, CDR2 FQNNGV. Per the study methods: Amplification from reference gene primers served as the basis for estimated nucleated cell counts. Produced via immunoSEQ multiplex PCR; TCRdb's table is partial and in-frame only. V, J and clone size are those of that table, while D and trimming were read from the DNA. The data hold about 180,000 clones, with about 91% observed a single time. These data are taken from a study of blood T cell repertoires in COVID-19.

This receptor was identified in a woman in her twenties or thirties with acute or convalescent COVID-19. The sequenced sample consisted of peripheral blood. This chain uses TRBV11-2 with TRBJ2-7; 7 nucleotides align to TRBD2. The CDR3 sequence is CASSLQRGKNEQYF. The CDR3 nucleotides read TGTGCCAGCAGCCTTCAGCGGGGAAAGAACGAGCAGTACTTC.